One and the same sample provided the 7 T cell receptor beta chains below, sequenced in a study of cytomegalovirus exposure and HLA in healthy donors (dated by TCRdb to the late 2010s). The library was prepared using the immunoSEQ multiplex PCR assay. A mixture of 60 forward primers for TCR Vbeta segments and 13 reverse primers for TCR Jbeta segments was used in the multiplex PCR. As stored in TCRdb, this immuneACCESS dataset retains in-frame rearrangements with V and J assigned. A fraction of the clones does not appear; measured against another copy, unresolved V genes explain less than half of the discrepancy, and the remainder lacks a known reason. The sample's own table lists 150,000 to 200,000 clones. The ten largest clones add up to around 0.79% of the sample. Input material: PBMCs. The receptors derive from a woman aged 18 to 35 in good health and CMV-seropositive.

The chain uses TRBV7-6 and TRBJ1-1, with TRBD1 matching over 8 bases. The CDR3 length is 15 residues. CDR1 is SGHVS, CDR2 FNYEAQ, per germline. V trimming: 4 bases; J trimming: 0 bases; junction bases outside the gene matches: 4. The DNA for the CDR3 is TGTGCCAGCAGCTCCCGGACAGGGCTGAACACTGAAGCTTTCTTT. It yields the protein CASSSRTGLNTEAFF.

This chain uses TRBV15 with TRBJ1-5, with 10 bases identical to TRBD1. Per germline, CDR1 LNHNV and CDR2 YYDKDF (reference sequence). The trim removed 5 bases at V and 7 bases at J, leaving 8 bases unmatched. The CDR3 has 15 amino acids. The CDR3: CATSPRQGAGQPQHF. CDR3 coding DNA: TGTGCCACCAGCCCACGACAGGGGGCAGGACAGCCCCAGCATTTT.

The chain recombines TRBV5-4 with TRBJ2-5; 10 bases agree with TRBD2. Trimming took 7 bases from V and 5 from J; bases not matched to a gene: 8. The CDR3 sequence is 14 residues long. Germline CDR1 reads SGHNT; CDR2 reads YYREEE (reference sequence). The CDR3 reads CASGMSSGGETQYF. CDR3 sequence (DNA): TGTGCCAGCGGGATGAGTAGCGGGGGGGAGACCCAGTACTTC.

The V call is TRBV6-5, the J call TRBJ1-1, with a possible D match to TRBD1 (6 bases). The CDR3 spans 12 residues. CDR1 is MNHEY and CDR2 is SVGAGI in the germline V gene. The ends were cut back, 5 bases at V and 3 bases at J, with 7 bases in the middle. CDR3: CASSPGDTEAFF. Written as DNA, the CDR3 is TGTGCCAGCAGTCCAGGGGACACTGAAGCTTTCTTT.

V usage is TRBV9 and J usage is TRBJ2-2; 11 bases are shared with TRBD2. Germline V gene data show CDR1 as SGDLS and CDR2 as YYNGEE. The CDR3 length is 16 residues. V was pared by 3 bases and J by 1 base, with 2 bases of the junction left unmatched. DNA of the CDR3: TGTGCCAGCAGCGGACTAGCGGGACAGAACACCGGGGAGCTGTTTTTT. Encoded protein: CASSGLAGQNTGELFF. Together with reference TRBV9 and TRBJ2-2, the CDR3 gives the full variable domain: DSGVTQTPKHLITATGQRVTLRCSPRSGDLSVYWYQQSLDQGLQFLIQYYNGEERAKGNILERFSAQQFPDLHSELNLSSLELGDSALYFCASSGLAGQNTGELFFGEGSRLTVL.

This sequence joins TRBV2 and TRBJ2-3; 12 bases match TRBD2. This CDR3 region has 16 residues. Germline CDR1 SNHLY, CDR2 FYNNEI. V trimming: 6 bases; J trimming: 2 bases; junction bases outside the gene matches: 6. The CDR3 nucleotides read TGTGCCAGCAGGACCTGGACTAGCGGGGACACAGATACGCAGTATTTT. It codes for CASRTWTSGDTDTQYF.

The chain carries TRBV7-2 and TRBJ1-6; 8 bases match TRBD1. The CDR3 consists of 14 residues. Germline trimming cut 6 bases from V and 9 bases from J; bases unmatched to any gene: 7. Germline assignment: CDR1 SGHTA and CDR2 FQGNSA. CDR3 protein: CASRSTGGSSPLHF. CDR3 nucleotide sequence: TGTGCCAGCAGGAGCACAGGGGGAAGTTCACCCCTCCACTTT.